The sequence of this TCR beta chain was determined in a study of blood T cell repertoires in COVID-19. As for the study in general: There were acute and convalescent COVID-19 samples, and they came from the United States, Italy and Spain. Sources were T cells, B-cell-depleted T cells, or PBMCs; the material itself was cDNA or gDNA.

As handled by the study authors: Amplification from reference gene primers served as the basis for estimated nucleated cell counts. Assay used: immunoSEQ multiplex PCR; TCRdb lists only in-frame clones, some missing. The DNA gave D and trimming, while V, J and clone size come from that table. The sample includes roughly 200,000 clones, roughly 90% of them seen just once. This clone is a singleton in its sample. The trim removed 5 bases at V and 5 bases at J, leaving 6 bases unmatched. The CDR3 runs to 15 residues. Germline lookup yields CDR1 LNHDA and CDR2 SQIVND (reference sequence). The material sequenced was peripheral blood. V usage is TRBV19 and J usage is TRBJ2-5, with 12 bases fitting TRBD2. This receptor was obtained from a man between 18 and 35 years old with active or convalescent COVID-19. CDR3 nucleotide sequence: TGTGCCAGTAGTTCCCGGACTAGCGGGACTGAGACCCAGTACTTC. Translated, it gives CASSSRTSGTETQYF.